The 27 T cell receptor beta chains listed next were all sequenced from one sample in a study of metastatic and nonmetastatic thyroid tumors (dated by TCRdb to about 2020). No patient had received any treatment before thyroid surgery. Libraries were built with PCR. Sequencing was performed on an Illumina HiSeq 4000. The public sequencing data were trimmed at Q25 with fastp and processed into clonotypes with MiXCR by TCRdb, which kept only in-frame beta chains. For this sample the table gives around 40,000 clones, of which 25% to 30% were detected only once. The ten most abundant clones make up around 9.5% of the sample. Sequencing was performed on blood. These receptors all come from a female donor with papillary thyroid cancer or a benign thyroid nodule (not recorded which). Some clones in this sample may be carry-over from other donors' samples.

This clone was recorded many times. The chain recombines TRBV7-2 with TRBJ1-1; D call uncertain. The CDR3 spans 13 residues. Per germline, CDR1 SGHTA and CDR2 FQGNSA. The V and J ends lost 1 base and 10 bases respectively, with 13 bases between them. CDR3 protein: CASSLEYGKGAFF. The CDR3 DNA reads TGTGCCAGCAGCTTAGAGTACGGGAAGGGAGCTTTCTTT.

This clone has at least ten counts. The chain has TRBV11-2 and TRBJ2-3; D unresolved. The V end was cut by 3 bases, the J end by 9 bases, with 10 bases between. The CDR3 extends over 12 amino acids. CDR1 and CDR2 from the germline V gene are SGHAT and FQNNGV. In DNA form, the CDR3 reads TGTGCCAGCAGCTTTTGGGGTACAACGCAGTATTTT. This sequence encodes CASSFWGTTQYF.

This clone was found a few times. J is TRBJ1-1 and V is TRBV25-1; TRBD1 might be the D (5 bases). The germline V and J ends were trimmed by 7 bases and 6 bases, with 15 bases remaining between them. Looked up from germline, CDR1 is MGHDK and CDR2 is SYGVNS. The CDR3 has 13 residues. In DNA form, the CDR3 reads TGTGCCAGCAAACTAACAGGATGGGCTGAAGCTTTCTTT. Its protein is CASKLTGWAEAFF.

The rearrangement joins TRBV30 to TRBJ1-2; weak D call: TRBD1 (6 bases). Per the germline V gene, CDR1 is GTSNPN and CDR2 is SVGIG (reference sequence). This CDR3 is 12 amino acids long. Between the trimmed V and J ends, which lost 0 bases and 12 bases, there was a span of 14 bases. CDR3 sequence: CAWSVVGQRNTF. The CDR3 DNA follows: TGTGCCTGGAGTGTTGTTGGACAGCGAAACACCTTC.

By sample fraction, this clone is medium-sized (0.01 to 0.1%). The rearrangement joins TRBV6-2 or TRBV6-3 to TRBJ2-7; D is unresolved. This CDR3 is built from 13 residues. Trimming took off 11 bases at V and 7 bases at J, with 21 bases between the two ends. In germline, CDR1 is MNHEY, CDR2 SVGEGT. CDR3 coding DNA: TGTGCCTGTTCCGGGCCTCGTCCGTTGGAGCAGTACTTC. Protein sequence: CACSGPRPLEQYF.

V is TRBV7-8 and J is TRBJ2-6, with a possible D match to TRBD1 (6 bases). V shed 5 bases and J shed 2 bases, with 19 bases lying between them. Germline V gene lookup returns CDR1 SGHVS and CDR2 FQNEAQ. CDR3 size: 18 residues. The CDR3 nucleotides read TGTGCCAGCAGCCTCCAGACAGGTATACCCACTGGGGCCAACGTCCTGACTTTC. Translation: CASSLQTGIPTGANVLTF.

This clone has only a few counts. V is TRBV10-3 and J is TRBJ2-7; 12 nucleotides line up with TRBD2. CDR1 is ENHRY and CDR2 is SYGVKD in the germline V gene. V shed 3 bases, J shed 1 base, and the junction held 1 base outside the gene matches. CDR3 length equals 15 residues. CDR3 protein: CAISDGTSGSYEQYF. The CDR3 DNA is TGTGCCATCAGTGACGGGACTAGCGGGTCCTACGAGCAGTACTTC.

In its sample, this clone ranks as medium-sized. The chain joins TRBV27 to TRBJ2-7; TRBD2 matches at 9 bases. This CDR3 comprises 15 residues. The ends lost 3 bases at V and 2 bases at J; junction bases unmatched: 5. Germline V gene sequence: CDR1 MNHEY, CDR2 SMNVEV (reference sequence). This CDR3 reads CASSLAAGGTYEQYF. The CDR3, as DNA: TGTGCCAGCAGTTTGGCAGCGGGAGGTACCTACGAGCAGTACTTC.

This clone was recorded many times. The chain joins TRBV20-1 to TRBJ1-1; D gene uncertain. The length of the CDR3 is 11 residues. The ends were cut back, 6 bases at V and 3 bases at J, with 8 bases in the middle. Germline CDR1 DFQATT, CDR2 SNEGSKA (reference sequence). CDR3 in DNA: TGCAGTGCGGACTGGGACACTGAAGCTTTCTTT. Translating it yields CSADWDTEAFF.

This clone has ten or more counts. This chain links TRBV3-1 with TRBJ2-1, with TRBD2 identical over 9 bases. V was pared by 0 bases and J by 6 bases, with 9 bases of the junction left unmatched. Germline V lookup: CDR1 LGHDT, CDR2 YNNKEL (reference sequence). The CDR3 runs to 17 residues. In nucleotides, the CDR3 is TGTGCCAGCAGCCAAGAGTATGGCAGCGGGAGGTTCAATGAGCAGTTCTTC. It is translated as CASSQEYGSGRFNEQFF.

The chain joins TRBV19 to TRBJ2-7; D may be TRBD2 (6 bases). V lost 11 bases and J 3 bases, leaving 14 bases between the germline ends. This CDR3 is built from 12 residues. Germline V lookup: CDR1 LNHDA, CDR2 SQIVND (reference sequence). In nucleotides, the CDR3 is TGTGCCTCGGCTAGCGTTAACTACGAGCAGTACTTC. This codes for CASASVNYEQYF.

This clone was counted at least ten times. The CDR3 nucleotides read TGCAGCGTCGATCGAGTTGCGGGAAACTCTAACACTGAAGCTTTCTTT. This sequence encodes CSVDRVAGNSNTEAFF. The chain carries TRBV29-1 and TRBJ1-1; no clear D. CDR3 length equals 16 residues. Trimming removed 6 bases from V and 2 bases from J, with 22 bases in between. Per germline, CDR1 SQVTM and CDR2 ANQGSEA.

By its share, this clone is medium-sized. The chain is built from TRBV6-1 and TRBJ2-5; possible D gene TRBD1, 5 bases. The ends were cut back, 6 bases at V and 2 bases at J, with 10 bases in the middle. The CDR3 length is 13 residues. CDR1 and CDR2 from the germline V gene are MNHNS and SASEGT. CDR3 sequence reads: CASRRSGQETQYF. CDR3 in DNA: TGTGCCAGCAGAAGATCAGGGCAAGAGACCCAGTACTTC.

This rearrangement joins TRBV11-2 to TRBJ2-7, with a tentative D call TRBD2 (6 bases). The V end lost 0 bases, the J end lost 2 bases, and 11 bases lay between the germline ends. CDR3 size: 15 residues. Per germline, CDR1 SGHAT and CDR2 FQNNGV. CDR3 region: CASSLEGTDAYEQYF. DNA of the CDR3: TGTGCCAGCAGCTTAGAGGGGACTGACGCCTACGAGCAGTACTTC.

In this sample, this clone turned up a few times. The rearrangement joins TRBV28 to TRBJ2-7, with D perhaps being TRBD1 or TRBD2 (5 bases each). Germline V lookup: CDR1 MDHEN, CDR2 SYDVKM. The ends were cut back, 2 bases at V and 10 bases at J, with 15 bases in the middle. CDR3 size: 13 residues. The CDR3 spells CASSLGTAGDQYF. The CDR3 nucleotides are TGTGCCAGCAGTTTAGGGACCGCGGGCGATCAGTACTTC.

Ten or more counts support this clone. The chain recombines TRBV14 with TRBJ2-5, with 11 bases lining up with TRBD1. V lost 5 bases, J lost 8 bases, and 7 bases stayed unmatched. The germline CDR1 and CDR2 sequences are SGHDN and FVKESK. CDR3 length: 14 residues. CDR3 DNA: TGTGCCAGCAGCTCCGGGACAGGGGGAGGAACCCAGTACTTC. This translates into CASSSGTGGGTQYF.

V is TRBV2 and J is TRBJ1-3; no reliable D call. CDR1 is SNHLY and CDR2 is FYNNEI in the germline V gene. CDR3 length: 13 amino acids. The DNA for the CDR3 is TGTGCAGCCTCGAGGAGCTCTGGAAACACCATATATTTT. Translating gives CAASRSSGNTIYF.

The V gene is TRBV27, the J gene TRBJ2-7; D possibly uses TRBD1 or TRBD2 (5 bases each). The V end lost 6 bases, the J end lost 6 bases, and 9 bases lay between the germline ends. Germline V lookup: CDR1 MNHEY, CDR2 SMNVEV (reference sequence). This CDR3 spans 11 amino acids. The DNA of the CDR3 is TGTGCCAGCAGGGGGGTTTCCGAGCAGTACTTC. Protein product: CASRGVSEQYF.

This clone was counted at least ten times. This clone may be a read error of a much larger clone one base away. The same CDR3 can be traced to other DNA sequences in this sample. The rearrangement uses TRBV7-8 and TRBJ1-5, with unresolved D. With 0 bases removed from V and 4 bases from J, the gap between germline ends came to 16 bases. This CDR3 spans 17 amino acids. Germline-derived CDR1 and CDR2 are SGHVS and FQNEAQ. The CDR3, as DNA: TGTGCCAGCAGCTTAGCGGTAAGCCCGGAGGGTAATCAGCCCCAGCATTTT. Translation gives CASSLAVSPEGNQPQHF. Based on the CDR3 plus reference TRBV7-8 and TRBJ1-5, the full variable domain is GAGVSQSPRYKVAKRGQDVALRCDPISGHVSLFWYQQALGQGPEFLTYFQNEAQLDKSGLPSDRFFAERPEGSVSTLKIQRTQQEDSAVYLCASSLAVSPEGNQPQHFGDGTRLSIL.

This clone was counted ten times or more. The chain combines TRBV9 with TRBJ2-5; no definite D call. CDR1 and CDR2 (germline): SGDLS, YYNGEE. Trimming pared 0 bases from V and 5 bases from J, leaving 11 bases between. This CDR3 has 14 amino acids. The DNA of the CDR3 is TGTGCCAGCAGCGTAGCCCCCTATGGGGAGACCCAGTACTTC. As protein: CASSVAPYGETQYF.

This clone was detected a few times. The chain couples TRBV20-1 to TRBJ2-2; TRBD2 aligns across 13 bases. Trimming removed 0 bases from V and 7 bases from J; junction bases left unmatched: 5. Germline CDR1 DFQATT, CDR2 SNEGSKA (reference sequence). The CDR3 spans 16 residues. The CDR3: CSARDQRLAGGGELFF. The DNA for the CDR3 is TGCAGTGCTAGAGATCAAAGACTAGCGGGGGGCGGGGAGCTGTTTTTT.

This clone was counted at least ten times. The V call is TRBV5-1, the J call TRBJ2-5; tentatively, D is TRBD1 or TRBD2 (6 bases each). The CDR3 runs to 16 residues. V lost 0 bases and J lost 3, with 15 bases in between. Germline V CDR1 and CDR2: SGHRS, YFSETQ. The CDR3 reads CASSLAVSGAKETQYF. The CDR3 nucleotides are TGCGCCAGCAGCTTGGCCGTATCGGGGGCGAAAGAGACCCAGTACTTC.

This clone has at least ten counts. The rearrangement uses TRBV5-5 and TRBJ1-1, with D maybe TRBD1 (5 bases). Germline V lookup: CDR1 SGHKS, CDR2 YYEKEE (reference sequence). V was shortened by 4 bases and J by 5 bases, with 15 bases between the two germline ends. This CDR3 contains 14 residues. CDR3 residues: CASSKRLQGTEAFF. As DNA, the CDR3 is TGTGCCAGCAGCAAGAGGCTCCAGGGAACTGAAGCTTTCTTT.

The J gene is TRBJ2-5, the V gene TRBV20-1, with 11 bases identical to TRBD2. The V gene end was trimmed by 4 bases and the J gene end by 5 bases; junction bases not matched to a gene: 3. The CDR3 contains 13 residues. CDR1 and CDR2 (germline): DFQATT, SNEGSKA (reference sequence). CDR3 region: CSATSGGKETQYF. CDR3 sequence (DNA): TGCAGTGCTACTAGCGGGGGGAAGGAGACCCAGTACTTC.

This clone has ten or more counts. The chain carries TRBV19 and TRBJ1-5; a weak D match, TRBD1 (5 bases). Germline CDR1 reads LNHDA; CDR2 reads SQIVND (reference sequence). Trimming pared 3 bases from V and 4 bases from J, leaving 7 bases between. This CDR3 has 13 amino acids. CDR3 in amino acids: CASSMTENQPQHF. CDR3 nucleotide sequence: TGTGCCAGTAGTATGACAGAGAATCAGCCCCAGCATTTT.

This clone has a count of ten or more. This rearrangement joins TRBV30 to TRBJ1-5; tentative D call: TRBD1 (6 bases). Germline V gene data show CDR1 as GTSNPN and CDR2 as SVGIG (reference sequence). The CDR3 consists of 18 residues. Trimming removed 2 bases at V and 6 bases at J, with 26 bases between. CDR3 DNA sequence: TGTGCCTGGAGTAAAGCACCGGGACTTTTCAGGGGCTCTCAGCCCCAGCATTTT. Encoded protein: CAWSKAPGLFRGSQPQHF.

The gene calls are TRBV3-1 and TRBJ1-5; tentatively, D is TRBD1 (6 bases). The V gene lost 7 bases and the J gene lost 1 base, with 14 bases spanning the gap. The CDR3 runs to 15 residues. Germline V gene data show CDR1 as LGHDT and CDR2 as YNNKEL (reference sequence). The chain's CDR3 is CASIPQGGSNQPQHF. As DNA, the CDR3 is TGTGCCAGCATTCCACAGGGAGGCAGCAATCAGCCCCAGCATTTT.